This record concerns one T cell receptor beta chain sequence. Its antigen is not known. The data stem from a study of T cells in localized non-small cell lung cancer. Study findings and constraints: The study detected a median about 50 of the top 100 tumor clones in adjacent lung. Sequencing was restricted to one tumor region; therefore, heterogeneity remains possible. Clonality peaked in uninvolved adjacent lung rather than tumor.

Trimming at V came to 4 bases and at J to 10 bases, leaving 7 bases not matched to a gene. CDR1 and CDR2 (germline): SGHRS, YFSETQ. The CDR3 has 14 amino acids. Some clones are missing from TCRdb's copy, which holds only in-frame ones; the method was immunoSEQ multiplex PCR. The sample yields around 92,000 clones, roughly 90% seen once. The V and J genes are TRBV5-1 and TRBJ2-1, with 11 nucleotides matching TRBD2. The sample was PBMCs, taken before any cancer treatment. The receptor was isolated from a woman aged 35 to 70 with stage II squamous cell lung carcinoma. The CDR3: CASSRLAGGLEQFF. DNA for the CDR3: TGCGCCAGCAGCAGGCTAGCGGGAGGCTTAGAGCAGTTCTTC.